The 20 T cell receptor beta chains reported below all come from one sample, sequenced in a study of shared clonotypes between healthy human individuals. The protocol was immunoSEQ multiplex PCR, while the TCRdb copy is restricted to in-frame clones and leaves out a portion. The sample records some 1.4 million clones, around 95% being singletons. The sample was naive CD4+ T cells sorted from blood. The subset is: CD45RA+ positively selected. The source of these receptors is a man aged 30 to 45 in good health.

The chain joins TRBV7-2 to TRBJ2-6; 7 bases agree with TRBD2. Germline V gives CDR1 SGHTA, CDR2 FQGNSA. V was pared by 1 base and J by 0 bases, with 3 bases of the junction left unmatched. The CDR3 is made up of 17 amino acids. CDR3 residues: CASSLVGGSSGANVLTF. The DNA of the CDR3 is TGTGCCAGCAGCTTAGTCGGGGGGAGCTCTGGGGCCAACGTCCTGACTTTC.

V usage is TRBV11-2 and J usage is TRBJ2-1; 8 positions agree with TRBD2. This CDR3 is built from 15 residues. V lost 5 bases to trimming and J lost 2 bases; unmatched junction nucleotides: 5. In germline, CDR1 is SGHAT, CDR2 FQNNGV. CDR3 region: CASSEPSGPYNEQFF. The CDR3 coding sequence is TGTGCCAGCAGCGAGCCTAGCGGGCCCTACAATGAGCAGTTCTTC.

V usage is TRBV19 and J usage is TRBJ2-1, with TRBD2 matching 8 bases. CDR3 length: 16 amino acids. Germline values: CDR1 LNHDA, CDR2 SQIVND (reference sequence). The V and J ends lost 5 bases and 3 bases, in that order; junction bases with no gene match: 9. As DNA, the CDR3 is TGTGCCAGTAGTCTTATAAGCGGGAGAGTCTACAATGAGCAGTTCTTC. It is translated as CASSLISGRVYNEQFF.

V is TRBV25-1 and J is TRBJ2-1, with 10 positions matching TRBD2. Trimming cost V 6 bases and J 8 bases; bases outside gene matches: 10. Germline V gives CDR1 MGHDK, CDR2 SYGVNS. This CDR3 comprises 15 residues. Written as DNA, the CDR3 is TGTGCCAGCAGCGAGGGACTAGCGCAAGGGGATGAGCAGTTCTTC. This gives the protein CASSEGLAQGDEQFF.

The CDR3 sequence is CASISKGTSGSWDEQFF. CDR3 in DNA: TGTGCCAGTATCTCCAAAGGGACTAGCGGGAGTTGGGATGAGCAGTTCTTC. The chain joins TRBV19 to TRBJ2-1; TRBD2 matches at 14 bases. Germline V gene lookup returns CDR1 LNHDA and CDR2 SQIVND (reference sequence). The V segment lost 7 bases and the J segment 8 bases; nucleotides outside the gene matches: 13. The CDR3 loop spans 17 amino acids.

This clone was counted between two and nine times. This chain uses TRBV6-4 with TRBJ2-6, with D hard to call. This CDR3 has 15 residues. V was shortened by 0 bases and J by 0 bases, with 3 bases between the two germline ends. Per germline, CDR1 MRHNA and CDR2 SNTAGT. This chain's CDR3 is CASSDSSSGANVLTF. In nucleotides, the CDR3 is TGTGCCAGCAGTGACTCGAGCTCTGGGGCCAACGTCCTGACTTTC.

The V and J genes are TRBV7-2 and TRBJ2-7; D possibly matches TRBD1 or TRBD2 (5 bases each). The CDR3 sequence is 14 residues long. Germline CDR1 SGHTA, CDR2 FQGNSA. V lost 5 bases to trimming and J lost 2 bases, with 13 bases between them. CDR3 protein: CASSQGTIPYEQYF. In nucleotides, the CDR3 is TGTGCCAGCAGCCAAGGGACCATTCCCTACGAGCAGTACTTC.

As DNA, the CDR3 is TGCGCCAGCAGCAACAGGATAGGGGGCGCCTACGAGCAGTACTTC. Protein sequence: CASSNRIGGAYEQYF. The chain uses TRBV5-1 and TRBJ2-7; 7 positions match TRBD1. This CDR3 contains 15 residues. V gave up 4 bases and J gave up 2 bases; unmatched junction bases: 9. CDR1 SGHRS and CDR2 YFSETQ come from the germline V gene.

The chain is built from TRBV5-4 and TRBJ2-2; TRBD2 might be the D (5 bases). Germline CDR1 is SGHNT and CDR2 is YYREEE (reference sequence). Between the trimmed V and J ends, which lost 9 bases and 4 bases, there was a span of 19 bases. The CDR3 consists of 15 residues. The CDR3 here is CATQSGGSGTGELFF. The CDR3 DNA reads as TGTGCCACCCAGAGCGGCGGGTCGGGCACCGGGGAGCTGTTTTTT.

The chain combines TRBV7-2 with TRBJ2-2, with no clear D. Germline V gene lookup returns CDR1 SGHTA and CDR2 FQGNSA. Trimming stripped 5 bases from V and 6 bases from J, with 16 bases between. This CDR3 has 15 residues. DNA of the CDR3: TGTGCCAGCAGCGACCTCCCAATTTTTTCCGGGGAGCTGTTTTTT. Translated: CASSDLPIFSGELFF.

The CDR3 spells CASSPGQIYEQYF. The CDR3 DNA reads TGTGCCAGCAGTCCGGGACAGATCTACGAGCAGTACTTC. This chain joins TRBV6-6 and TRBJ2-7, with 7 nucleotides matching TRBD1. Germline CDR1 and CDR2: MNHNY and SVGAGI (reference sequence). Unmatched junction bases numbered 4, after V lost 5 bases and J lost 3 bases. The CDR3 contains 13 residues.

This clone was picked up one time. The chain uses TRBV29-1 and TRBJ2-3, with D unresolved. V gave up 4 bases and J gave up 2 bases, with 10 bases separating them. Germline V gene data show CDR1 as SQVTM and CDR2 as ANQGSEA. This CDR3 comprises 13 residues. Here the CDR3 DNA reads TGCAGCGTTGGCGGCCTCAACACAGATACGCAGTATTTT. Residues: CSVGGLNTDTQYF.

The rearrangement uses TRBV5-4 and TRBJ1-3; D may be TRBD1 (5 bases). The CDR3 length is 16 residues. Germline values: CDR1 SGHNT, CDR2 YYREEE (reference sequence). Trimming removed 0 bases from V and 0 bases from J, with 10 bases in between. The CDR3 sequence is CASSLATGDSGNTIYF. CDR3 DNA sequence: TGTGCCAGCAGCTTGGCTACAGGAGACTCTGGAAACACCATATATTTT.

The genes are TRBV9 and TRBJ2-1; 7 bases agree with TRBD1. The V gene end was trimmed by 4 bases and the J gene end by 2 bases; junction bases not matched to a gene: 6. The germline V gene has CDR1 SGDLS and CDR2 YYNGEE. The CDR3 length is 15 residues. CDR3 in DNA: TGTGCCAGCAGCACCGAGGGACAGCCCTACAATGAGCAGTTCTTC. Amino acids: CASSTEGQPYNEQFF.

The chain couples TRBV4-3 to TRBJ1-2, with 7 bases aligning to TRBD1. Germline CDR1 and CDR2: LGHNA and YSLEER. The CDR3 spans 16 residues. V lost 0 bases to trimming and J lost 4 bases; unmatched junction nucleotides: 8. CDR3 sequence: CASSQDLRGGSYGYTF. The CDR3 bases are TGCGCCAGCAGCCAAGATCTCAGAGGGGGCAGCTATGGCTACACCTTC.

The chain links TRBV28 to TRBJ2-1, with D possibly matching TRBD2 (5 bases). Germline V lookup: CDR1 MDHEN, CDR2 SYDVKM. This CDR3 comprises 13 residues. The ends were cut back, 7 bases at V and 0 bases at J, with 7 bases in the middle. The CDR3 region is CASIAPSYNEQFF. CDR3 nucleotides: TGTGCCAGCATAGCGCCCTCCTACAATGAGCAGTTCTTC.

The rearrangement links TRBV6-5 to TRBJ2-3; 12 bases map to TRBD2. The CDR3 sequence is 13 residues long. Germline V gene lookup returns CDR1 MNHEY and CDR2 SVGAGI. The J segment lost 9 bases and the V segment lost 6 bases, leaving 4 bases of the junction unmatched. The CDR3 loop is CASRGLAGTTQYF. The CDR3 DNA follows: TGTGCCAGCAGGGGACTAGCGGGCACGACGCAGTATTTT.

About this clone: Other DNA variants within this sample encode the same CDR3. The chain is built from TRBV9 and TRBJ1-1; D remains ambiguous. The V gene's germline CDR1 is SGDLS and CDR2 YYNGEE. The V end was cut by 2 bases, the J end by 1 base, with 6 bases between. The length of the CDR3 is 13 residues. DNA of the CDR3: TGTGCCAGCAGCGTTGAGGGGAACACTGAAGCTTTCTTT. Its protein product is CASSVEGNTEAFF.

The J gene is TRBJ2-2, the V gene TRBV28; D perhaps matches TRBD1 (5 bases). Per the germline V gene, CDR1 is MDHEN and CDR2 is SYDVKM. V was cut by 6 bases and J by 0 bases, with 17 bases left in between. This CDR3 is built from 17 residues. For the CDR3, the DNA is TGTGCCAGCAGCTTCGGAGCACAGGACGCGAACACCGGGGAGCTGTTTTTT. This encodes CASSFGAQDANTGELFF.

Here the CDR3 reads CASSQARLNTEAFF. The CDR3 DNA sequence: TGCGCCAGCAGCCAAGCTCGTCTGAACACTGAAGCTTTCTTT. The chain carries TRBV4-1 and TRBJ1-1; D ambiguous. V shed 1 base and J shed 0 bases, with 6 bases lying between them. Germline CDR1 is MGHRA and CDR2 is YSYEKL. This CDR3 spans 14 amino acids.